What follows describes a single T cell receptor beta chain. The antigen is unknown. This CDR3 has 16 residues. Looked up from germline, CDR1 is MNHNS and CDR2 is SASEGT. The data were obtained in a study of blood T cells in healthy people across ages. Study-wide points: The unknown donor CMV status may have confounded expanded clonotype changes. Older age coincided with a roughly linear decline in TCR beta diversity per million T cells.

Together with a sample-barcoded 5' primer, a J-beta primer mix was included in a second PCR lasting about 7 to 11 cycles. From the 5' RACE reads, TCRdb called clonotypes with MiXCR, one entry per CDR3 protein. The sample carries some 1.4 million distinct CDR3 sequences, 35% to 45% recorded once. What was sequenced was blood. The chain combines TRBV6-1 with TRBJ2-5; 7 bases agree with TRBD2. The J call may be faulty, since TRBJ2-7 better matches the DNA end. This sequence originates from a woman aged 18 to 35 in good health. The CDR3 loop reads CASSELERGGFYEQYF. CDR3 nucleotides: TGTGCCAGCAGTGAACTCGAGCGGGGTGGGTTTTACGAGCAGTACTTC.